A selection of T cell receptor beta chains follows, all from one sample in a study of blood T cells in healthy people across ages. TCRdb reprocessed the 5' RACE reads via MiXCR and lists one record per CDR3 protein. Among hundreds of thousands of distinct CDR3 sequences listed, roughly 53% were seen once. The sequenced material came from blood. The receptor set was obtained from a man in his fifties or sixties in good health. CDR3s include the opening cysteine and the closing phenylalanine or tryptophan. A D gene is named only where the DNA matches it firmly. Size is omitted from some rows. Given values are once, few, many or a class for expanded clones.

-	TRBV27	TRBJ2-1	-	TGTGCCAGCAAGCGCTCTATCCTCAATGAGCAGTTCTTC	CASKRSILNEQFF
-	TRBV14	TRBJ1-1	-	TGTGCCAGCAGCCAACCGGCCTCGGGAAACACTGAAGCTTTCTTT	CASSQPASGNTEAFF
-	TRBV6-1	TRBJ2-7	few	TGTGCCAGCAGTTCCGGGACGCTGCCCTACGAGCAGTACTTC	CASSSGTLPYEQYF
TRBD1	TRBV7-2	TRBJ2-5	-	TGTGCCAGCAGCCCGCTCGGACAGGGGCCCGCCAAGACCCAGTACTTC	CASSPLGQGPAKTQYF
TRBD1	TRBV14	TRBJ2-5	-	TGTGCCAGCAGCCATGGTTTATCCGGGACAGCAGAGACCCAGTACTTC	CASSHGLSGTAETQYF
-	TRBV6-6	TRBJ1-4	-	TGTGCCAGCAGTCTCCGGGGGAGGAGTGAAAAACTGTTTTTT	CASSLRGRSEKLFF
TRBD2	TRBV6-5	TRBJ2-1	-	TGTGCCAGCACCTCCGGACTAGCGACCGATGAGCAGTTCTTC	CASTSGLATDEQFF
TRBD2	TRBV6-2/TRBV6-3	TRBJ2-7	few	TGTGCCAGCAGAACTAGCGGGGGCGTGCAGTACTTC	CASRTSGGVQYF
-	TRBV20-1	TRBJ1-5	-	TGCAGTGCTACCCAAATGGAGGGTCAGCCCCAGCATTTT	CSATQMEGQPQHF
TRBD2	TRBV27	TRBJ2-5	-	TGTGCCAGCAGTTTATCCCCTAGCGGGGGGGTACATGAGCAGTACTTC	CASSLSPSGGVHEQYF
-	TRBV10-1	TRBJ2-1	-	TGCGCCAGCAGTCGTAACCGGGGGGACAGAGGCTACAATGAGCAGTTCTTC	CASSRNRGDRGYNEQFF
-	TRBV27	TRBJ1-2	medium-sized	TGTGCCAGCAGTTTATCGCCCCGCCAGGGCGGCTACACCTTC	CASSLSPRQGGYTF
-	TRBV11-2	TRBJ2-1	-	TGTGCCAGCAGCCCTTCCTGGGGGGGCGATGAGCAGTTCTTC	CASSPSWGGDEQFF
TRBD1	TRBV5-1	TRBJ2-1	-	TGCGTCAGCAGCTTGGTGGGACAGGGGGCTTACAATGAGCAGTTCTTC	CVSSLVGQGAYNEQFF
TRBD1	TRBV20-1	TRBJ2-1	few	TGCAGTGCTCCACCCCCAGGGGGCCTCTACAATGAGCAGTTCTTC	CSAPPPGGLYNEQFF
-	TRBV27	TRBJ2-3	few	TGTGCCAGCAGTTTAGGGGCGAAACCATATACGCAGTATTTT	CASSLGAKPYTQYF
-	TRBV4-1	TRBJ2-1	few	TGCGCCAGCAGCCCCCCCGGCAGGGTAAACTACAATGAGCAGTTCTTC	CASSPPGRVNYNEQFF
-	TRBV18	TRBJ2-3	many	TGTGCCAGCTCACCAAATGGTGTCGGGCCAGATACGCAGTATTTT	CASSPNGVGPDTQYF
TRBD2	TRBV12-3/TRBV12-4	TRBJ2-5	many	TGTGCCAGCAGTTTACGGAGCGGGGGTGAGACCCAGTACTTC	CASSLRSGGETQYF
-	TRBV12-3/TRBV12-4	TRBJ2-1	-	TGTGCCAGCAGTGTCAACAGGGGGGGCGAGCAGTTCTTC	CASSVNRGGEQFF
-	TRBV29-1	TRBJ2-1	-	TGCAGCGTTGAGGCCCCAAAGACTAGAAATGAGCAGTTCTTC	CSVEAPKTRNEQFF
TRBD1	TRBV7-9	TRBJ1-5	-	TGTGCCAGCAGCGCCAGGACAGGGAATCAGCCCCAGCATTTT	CASSARTGNQPQHF
-	TRBV4-1	TRBJ1-2	-	TGCGCCAGCAGCCAAGCGAAAAAGGGTAGGGGCGGCTACACCTTC	CASSQAKKGRGGYTF
-	TRBV11-2	TRBJ1-1	many	TGTGCCAGCAGCTTTTCAGGGTCGAACACTGAAGCTTTCTTT	CASSFSGSNTEAFF
-	TRBV4-1	TRBJ2-3	-	TGCGCCAGCAGCCAATCGACGGGGGGCTACACAGATACGCAGTATTTT	CASSQSTGGYTDTQYF
TRBD2	TRBV10-3	TRBJ2-5	-	TGTGCCATCAGTGAGTCGAACTTAGCGGGAGAGACCCAGTACTTC	CAISESNLAGETQYF
-	TRBV28	TRBJ2-4	-	TGTGCCAGCAGTTCAAACCGGGGCATTCAGTACTTC	CASSSNRGIQYF
TRBD1	TRBV9	TRBJ2-7	-	TGTGCCAGCAGCTTAGGACAGGGGGCCTTCTTGGTTAACGAGCAGTACTTC	CASSLGQGAFLVNEQYF
TRBD1	TRBV3-1	TRBJ2-1	few	TGTGCCAGCAGTGCTAGTGACAGGGGGAATGAGCAGTTCTTC	CASSASDRGNEQFF
TRBD2	TRBV4-3	TRBJ2-7	-	TGCGCCAGCAGCCAGACTAGCGGGGGGACATCCTACGAGCAGTACTTC	CASSQTSGGTSYEQYF
-	TRBV20-1	TRBJ1-2	-	TGCAGTGCTAGAGGACCGGGGGATAACTATGGCTACACCTTC	CSARGPGDNYGYTF
-	TRBV12-3/TRBV12-4	TRBJ2-1	-	TGTGCCAGCAGTTTGGAGAACTATCAGTTCTTC	CASSLENYQFF
TRBD2	TRBV10-3	TRBJ2-7	-	TGTGCCATCAGTGGGGCCGGCGGGAGCTCCGAGCAGTACTTC	CAISGAGGSSEQYF
-	TRBV18	TRBJ1-4	many	TGTGCCAGCTCACCGGCGGTTAATGAAAAACTGTTTTTT	CASSPAVNEKLFF
-	TRBV5-6	TRBJ2-3	-	TGTGCCAGCCGTGACTCAGTCACAGATACGCAGTATTTT	CASRDSVTDTQYF
TRBD1	TRBV11-2	TRBJ2-5	once	TGTGCCAGCAGCTCTACCCCGGGACAGGGGGAGACCCAGTACTTC	CASSSTPGQGETQYF
-	TRBV7-8	TRBJ1-1	-	TGTGCCAGCAGCCAGAGTGGGGGAAGGGCTGAAGCTTTCTTT	CASSQSGGRAEAFF
-	TRBV9	TRBJ2-5	few	TGTGCCAGCAGCCCGCACACCCAAGAGACCCAGTACTTC	CASSPHTQETQYF
TRBD1	TRBV7-9	TRBJ1-2	-	TGTGCCAGCAGCATGACAGGGGGCGATGGCTACACCTTC	CASSMTGGDGYTF
TRBD1	TRBV20-1	TRBJ1-6	-	TGCAGTGCTAGAGAGACGGGACAGGTGTATTCACCCCTCCACTTT	CSARETGQVYSPLHF
-	TRBV21-1	TRBJ2-4	-	TGTGCCAGCAGCAAAGCGGCGGCGGCTCTAGCCAAAAACATTCAGTACTTC	CASSKAAAALAKNIQYF
TRBD2	TRBV18	TRBJ2-5	once	TGTGCCAGCTCACCTCTAGCGGGGTCGGGGGAGACCCAGTACTTC	CASSPLAGSGETQYF
TRBD2	TRBV7-2	TRBJ2-1	few	TGTGCCAGCAGCTTTAGCGGGGCCCAGTACAATGAGCAGTTCTTC	CASSFSGAQYNEQFF
TRBD1	TRBV7-8	TRBJ2-5	few	TGTGCCAGCAGCTCCAACCCGACAGGGTTCGAGACCCAGTACTTC	CASSSNPTGFETQYF